Included here is one T cell receptor beta chain sequence, with context. The antigen is unknown. TCRdb's table, derived via immunoSEQ multiplex PCR, lists solely in-frame clones and lacks some. The data contain 220,000 or so clones, approximately 88% of them singletons. The sample belongs to a study of cytomegalovirus exposure and HLA in healthy donors. The study's findings and limits: Reportedly, diagnosis of cytomegalovirus status by the classifier showed high specificity and sensitivity. Most TCR sequences proved rare, with some public TCRs found in many donors. Testing in vitro showed a few CMV-associated chains specific for CMV antigens.

This receptor was obtained from a woman aged 25 to 39 in good health and CMV-seropositive. Sequencing input: PBMCs.

The CDR3 nucleotides are TGTGCCAGCAGCCCTAGCGGAAAGAACACCGGGGAGCTGTTTTTT. Translated: CASSPSGKNTGELFF. The genes are TRBV2 and TRBJ2-2, with TRBD2 matching over 7 bases. V lost 6 bases, J lost 1 base, and 5 bases stayed unmatched. The CDR3 totals 15 residues. The germline gives CDR1 SNHLY, CDR2 FYNNEI.